These T cell receptor beta chains were read from a single sample in a study of blood T cell repertoires in COVID-19. This table comes from immunoSEQ multiplex PCR, and its TCRdb copy is limited to in-frame clones, with some not included. The sample has roughly 26,000 clones, 80% to 90% seen once. Material: peripheral blood. The receptors shown here come from a human donor with active COVID-19. The donor label of this sample is uncertain. Each CDR3 is given with its conserved first and last residue. The D gene is left open where the match is weak. Where a row states a size, it is once, few, many or the class of an expanded clone; other rows omit it.

V: TRBV14; J: TRBJ2-5; length: 19; size: NA; D: TRBD1; CDR3: CASSQALGTGGILGETQYF; DNA: TGTGCCAGCAGCCAGGCCCTCGGGACAGGAGGTATTTTGGGAGAGACCCAGTACTTC
V: TRBV6-1; J: TRBJ2-1; length: 13; size: once; D: NA; CDR3: CASSESTLNEQFF; DNA: TGTGCCAGCAGTGAAAGCACGCTTAATGAGCAGTTCTTC
V: TRBV9; J: TRBJ2-2; length: 16; size: NA; D: TRBD2; CDR3: CASSPLAGANTGELFF; DNA: TGTGCCAGCAGCCCACTAGCGGGGGCAAACACCGGGGAGCTGTTTTTT
V: TRBV4-1; J: TRBJ2-3; length: 18; size: NA; D: TRBD2; CDR3: CASSQWFASGRSTDTQYF; DNA: TGCGCCAGCAGCCAATGGTTTGCTAGCGGGAGGAGCACAGATACGCAGTATTTT
V: TRBV6-2/TRBV6-3; J: TRBJ2-7; length: 11; size: NA; D: NA; CDR3: CASSYFDEQYF; DNA: TGTGCCAGCAGTTACTTCGACGAGCAGTACTTC
V: TRBV6-4; J: TRBJ2-7; length: 15; size: NA; D: NA; CDR3: CASTPPSTPHYEQYF; DNA: TGTGCCAGCACCCCCCCCTCTACCCCTCATTACGAGCAGTACTTC
V: TRBV10-3; J: TRBJ1-4; length: 13; size: NA; D: NA; CDR3: CATSPKGGEKLFF; DNA: TGTGCCACCTCCCCAAAAGGGGGTGAAAAACTGTTTTTT
V: TRBV4-1; J: TRBJ2-7; length: 17; size: NA; D: TRBD2; CDR3: CASSQDSPSGSSYEQYF; DNA: TGCGCCAGCAGCCAAGACAGTCCTAGCGGCTCCTCCTACGAGCAGTACTTC
V: TRBV20-1; J: TRBJ2-5; length: 14; size: NA; D: NA; CDR3: CSASHPEEVETQYF; DNA: TGCAGTGCTAGTCACCCGGAGGAGGTAGAGACCCAGTACTTC
V: TRBV24-1; J: TRBJ2-2; length: 13; size: NA; D: NA; CDR3: CASQRGEAGELFF; DNA: TGTGCCTCTCAAAGAGGAGAGGCCGGGGAGCTGTTTTTT
V: TRBV25-1; J: TRBJ2-7; length: 15; size: NA; D: TRBD1; CDR3: CASSETGTGGYEQYF; DNA: TGTGCCAGCAGTGAGACCGGGACAGGGGGCTACGAGCAGTACTTC
V: TRBV10-3; J: TRBJ2-3; length: 14; size: NA; D: NA; CDR3: CAISDSDGRDTQYF; DNA: TGTGCCATCAGTGATTCGGACGGGAGAGATACGCAGTATTTT
V: TRBV3-1/TRBV3-2; J: TRBJ1-4; length: 15; size: NA; D: TRBD1; CDR3: CASSPTGTGGEKLFF; DNA: TGTGCCAGCAGCCCCACCGGGACAGGGGGCGAAAAACTGTTTTTT
V: TRBV3-1/TRBV3-2; J: TRBJ1-1; length: 13; size: once; D: NA; CDR3: CASSQGGGTEAFF; DNA: TGTGCCAGCAGCCAAGGGGGGGGCACTGAAGCTTTCTTT
V: TRBV5-6; J: TRBJ2-7; length: 13; size: NA; D: NA; CDR3: CASSLMGRYEQYF; DNA: TGTGCCAGCAGCTTAATGGGGCGCTACGAGCAGTACTTC
V: TRBV10-3; J: TRBJ2-2; length: 17; size: NA; D: TRBD2; CDR3: CAITQTSGVAGTGELFF; DNA: TGTGCCATCACCCAGACTAGCGGGGTCGCGGGCACCGGGGAGCTGTTTTTT
V: TRBV12-3/TRBV12-4; J: TRBJ1-1; length: 13; size: NA; D: NA; CDR3: CASSLARVTEAFF; DNA: TGTGCCAGCAGTTTAGCCAGGGTTACTGAAGCTTTCTTT
V: TRBV3-1/TRBV3-2; J: TRBJ2-2; length: 18; size: NA; D: TRBD2; CDR3: CASSGGLAGARGTGELFF; DNA: TGTGCCAGCAGCGGAGGACTAGCGGGGGCACGAGGGACCGGGGAGCTGTTTTTT
V: TRBV14; J: TRBJ1-1; length: 13; size: NA; D: NA; CDR3: CASSQDGYGAAFF; DNA: TGTGCCAGCAGCCAAGATGGATACGGAGCAGCTTTCTTT
V: TRBV7-6; J: TRBJ1-6; length: 16; size: NA; D: TRBD1; CDR3: CASSLARTGSSSPLHF; DNA: TGTGCCAGCAGCTTAGCCAGGACAGGGTCGAGTTCACCCCTCCACTTT
V: TRBV29-1; J: TRBJ1-2; length: 10; size: NA; D: NA; CDR3: CSVAGEGYTF; DNA: TGCAGCGTTGCGGGGGAGGGCTACACCTTC
V: TRBV18; J: TRBJ2-5; length: 14; size: NA; D: NA; CDR3: CASSPENRVETQYF; DNA: TGTGCCAGCTCACCGGAAAACAGGGTAGAGACCCAGTACTTC
V: TRBV3-1/TRBV3-2; J: TRBJ2-1; length: 15; size: NA; D: TRBD2; CDR3: CASSLRALAGDEQFF; DNA: TGTGCCAGCAGCCTTCGGGCGCTAGCGGGGGATGAGCAGTTCTTC
V: TRBV11-3; J: TRBJ2-7; length: 14; size: NA; D: TRBD1; CDR3: CASSSGQGAIEQYF; DNA: TGTGCCAGCAGCTCAGGACAGGGGGCAATCGAGCAGTACTTC
V: TRBV6-6; J: TRBJ2-7; length: 14; size: NA; D: TRBD2; CDR3: CASSPTSGGGEQYF; DNA: TGTGCCAGCAGCCCTACCAGCGGGGGGGGTGAGCAGTACTTC
V: TRBV5-1; J: TRBJ1-1; length: 15; size: NA; D: TRBD1; CDR3: CASSPLQGTNTEAFF; DNA: TGCGCCAGCAGCCCATTACAGGGGACGAACACTGAAGCTTTCTTT
V: TRBV24-1; J: TRBJ2-4; length: 20; size: NA; D: TRBD1; CDR3: CATSDRGLGQDLLAKNIQYF; DNA: TGTGCCACCAGTGACCGCGGCCTTGGACAGGACTTACTAGCCAAAAACATTCAGTACTTC
V: TRBV27; J: TRBJ1-5; length: 16; size: NA; D: TRBD1; CDR3: CASSPGTARFNQPQHF; DNA: TGTGCCAGCAGTCCTGGGACAGCGAGATTCAATCAGCCCCAGCATTTT
V: TRBV7-2; J: TRBJ2-7; length: 13; size: NA; D: NA; CDR3: CASRQGGAGEQYF; DNA: TGTGCCAGCAGGCAGGGGGGCGCCGGCGAGCAGTACTTC
V: TRBV7-9; J: TRBJ2-7; length: 16; size: NA; D: TRBD1; CDR3: CASSSRQGVHSYEQYF; DNA: TGTGCCAGCAGTTCGCGACAGGGGGTACACTCCTACGAGCAGTACTTC
V: TRBV18; J: TRBJ2-3; length: 15; size: NA; D: NA; CDR3: CASSSRTRGADTQYF; DNA: TGTGCCAGCTCATCCCGTACCAGGGGGGCAGATACGCAGTATTTT
V: TRBV6-5; J: TRBJ2-2; length: 14; size: NA; D: NA; CDR3: CASSYEVNTGELFF; DNA: TGTGCCAGCAGTTACGAGGTTAACACCGGGGAGCTGTTTTTT
V: TRBV10-3; J: TRBJ2-1; length: 13; size: NA; D: TRBD2; CDR3: CAARSGGGNEQFF; DNA: TGTGCCGCCCGTTCGGGGGGTGGCAATGAGCAGTTCTTC
V: TRBV6-5; J: TRBJ2-7; length: 13; size: NA; D: NA; CDR3: CATSGGSNYEQYF; DNA: TGTGCCACCTCTGGCGGCTCAAACTACGAGCAGTACTTC
V: TRBV7-8; J: TRBJ2-3; length: 15; size: NA; D: TRBD2; CDR3: CASSPRGGLTDTQYF; DNA: TGTGCCAGCAGCCCGCGGGGGGGCCTGACAGATACGCAGTATTTT
V: TRBV11-2; J: TRBJ1-1; length: 13; size: few; D: NA; CDR3: CASSLSGSTEAFF; DNA: TGTGCCAGCAGCTTATCCGGGTCCACTGAAGCTTTCTTT
V: TRBV27; J: TRBJ1-1; length: 11; size: NA; D: NA; CDR3: CASSSYTEAFF; DNA: TGTGCCAGCAGCTCTTACACTGAAGCTTTCTTT
V: TRBV3-1/TRBV3-2; J: TRBJ2-1; length: 16; size: NA; D: TRBD2; CDR3: CASSPTSGLSYNEQFF; DNA: TGTGCCAGCAGCCCGACTAGCGGCCTCTCCTACAATGAGCAGTTCTTC